This T cell receptor beta chain was retrieved from a study of blood T cell repertoires in COVID-19. Germline CDR1 reads SGHTA; CDR2 reads FQGNSA. V lost 7 bases and J 3 bases, leaving 15 bases between the germline ends. This CDR3 contains 15 residues. The table lists this clone with a few counts. The table came from immunoSEQ multiplex PCR; TCRdb's copy has only in-frame clones and leaves some out. The sample shows some 63,000 clones, roughly 78% of them seen only once. This chain joins TRBV7-2 and TRBJ2-2; TRBD2 is a possible D gene (6 bases). This TCR derives from a human donor in a cohort sampled during active COVID-19. The sample comprised peripheral blood. CDR3 in DNA: TGTGCCAGCACCTACGGGACTGCCCACACCGGGGAGCTGTTTTTT. It is translated as CASTYGTAHTGELFF.